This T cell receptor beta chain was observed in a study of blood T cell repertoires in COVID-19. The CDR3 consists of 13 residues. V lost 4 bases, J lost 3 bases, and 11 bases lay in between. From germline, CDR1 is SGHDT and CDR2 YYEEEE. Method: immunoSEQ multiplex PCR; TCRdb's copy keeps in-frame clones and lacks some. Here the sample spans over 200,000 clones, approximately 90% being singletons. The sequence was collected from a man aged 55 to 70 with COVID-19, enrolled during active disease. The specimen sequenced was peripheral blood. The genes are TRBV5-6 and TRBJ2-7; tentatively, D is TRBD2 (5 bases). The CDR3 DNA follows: TGTGCCAGCAGCACCCGTGGGAGCTACGAGCAGTACTTC. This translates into CASSTRGSYEQYF.